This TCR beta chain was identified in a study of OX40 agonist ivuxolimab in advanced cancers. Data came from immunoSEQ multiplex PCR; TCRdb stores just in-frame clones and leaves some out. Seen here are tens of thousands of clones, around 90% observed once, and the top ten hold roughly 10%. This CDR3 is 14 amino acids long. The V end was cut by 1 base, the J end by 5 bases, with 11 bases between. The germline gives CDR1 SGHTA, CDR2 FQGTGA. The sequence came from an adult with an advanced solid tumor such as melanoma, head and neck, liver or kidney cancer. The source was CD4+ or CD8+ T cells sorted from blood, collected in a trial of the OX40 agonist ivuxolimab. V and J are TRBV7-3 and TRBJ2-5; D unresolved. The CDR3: CASSLSGPWETQYF. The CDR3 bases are TGTGCCAGCAGCTTAAGCGGCCCCTGGGAGACCCAGTACTTC.